The 11 T cell receptor beta chains below come from one sample, sequenced in a study of T cell responses to AZD1222 COVID-19 vaccine (TCRdb year 2021). To prepare the library, the immunoSEQ multiplex PCR assay was applied. TCRdb stores this immuneACCESS table with in-frame sequences only. Part of the clones is absent; in the studies checked, under half of the shortfall reflects unresolved V genes, and no reason is known for the rest. This sample holds fewer than 200,000 clones; approximately 91% were observed only once. Of the sample, around 1.8% falls within the top ten clones. The sample's time point label, decoded: baseline before first vaccination. Material: peripheral blood, obtained on day 0 of AZD1222 vaccination. These receptors all stem from an adult in good health.

The V gene is TRBV4-1, the J gene TRBJ2-1, with 12 bases identical to TRBD2. The germline CDR1 and CDR2 sequences are MGHRA and YSYEKL. The CDR3 is 22 amino acids. The junction had 16 bases not matched to a gene; V was cut back by 0 bases and J by 1 base. CDR3: CASSQETSGRGGYRGSYNEQFF. The CDR3 DNA follows: TGCGCCAGCAGCCAAGAGACTAGCGGGAGAGGGGGGTACCGTGGGTCCTACAATGAGCAGTTCTTC.

CDR3 amino acids: CASSSIGPSTDTQYF. The CDR3 DNA follows: TGTGCCAGCAGCTCAATCGGCCCTAGCACAGATACGCAGTATTTT. The V call is TRBV7-2, the J call TRBJ2-3; D gene ambiguous. V gave up 4 bases and J gave up 0 bases, with 11 bases separating them. The germline CDR1 and CDR2 sequences are SGHTA and FQGNSA. The CDR3 consists of 15 residues.

This clone was counted between two and nine times. The chain joins TRBV4-3 to TRBJ2-5, with D tentatively TRBD2 (5 bases). This CDR3 contains 15 residues. Germline V lookup: CDR1 LGHNA, CDR2 YSLEER. Trimming stripped 0 bases from V and 5 bases from J, with 13 bases between. The CDR3 protein is CASSQETSYRETQYF. CDR3 nucleotides: TGCGCCAGCAGCCAAGAAACTAGTTATCGTGAGACCCAGTACTTC.

The chain joins TRBV7-9 to TRBJ2-1; maybe TRBD1 (5 bases). V gave up 9 bases and J gave up 5 bases, with 14 bases separating them. From germline, CDR1 is SEHNR and CDR2 FQNEAQ (reference sequence). This CDR3 contains 13 residues. This CDR3 is CARGPKWNNEQFF. CDR3 in DNA: TGTGCCAGGGGGCCTAAGTGGAACAATGAGCAGTTCTTC.

This chain uses TRBV5-1 with TRBJ1-3; no reliable D call. V lost 0 bases and J 0 bases, leaving 7 bases between the germline ends. The CDR3 is 15 residues long. CDR1 and CDR2 from the germline V gene are SGHRS and YFSETQ. The CDR3 loop reads CASSLGPISGNTIYF. In DNA, the CDR3 is TGCGCCAGCAGCTTGGGTCCGATCTCTGGAAACACCATATATTTT.

The CDR3 DNA follows: TGTGCCAGCATCCCTGTCTCCGGATATGGCTACACCTTC. The encoded protein is CASIPVSGYGYTF. The chain recombines TRBV28 with TRBJ1-2; D uncertain. Trimming stripped 7 bases from V and 5 bases from J, with 14 bases between. Germline CDR1 and CDR2: MDHEN and SYDVKM. The CDR3 spans 13 residues.

This rearrangement joins TRBV27 to TRBJ2-7, with 8 bases identical to TRBD2. The CDR3 is made up of 14 amino acids. With V trimmed by 3 bases and J by 5 bases, 6 bases remained unmatched. The germline V gene has CDR1 MNHEY and CDR2 SMNVEV (reference sequence). As DNA, the CDR3 is TGTGCCAGCAGTTTCGGGGGGGGAATGGACGAGCAGTACTTC. This gives the protein CASSFGGGMDEQYF.

The chain joins TRBV7-9 to TRBJ2-7, with 12 bases lining up with TRBD1. Germline CDR1 and CDR2: SEHNR and FQNEAQ (reference sequence). The CDR3 loop spans 16 amino acids. The V gene end was trimmed by 5 bases and the J gene end by 4 bases; junction bases not matched to a gene: 9. CDR3 in DNA: TGTGCCAGCAGCCCCACCGGGACAGGGGGCTATTACGAGCAGTACTTC. Protein: CASSPTGTGGYYEQYF.

CDR3 bases: TGTGCCAGCAGTTTATCCTGGCTGAGCAATCAGCCCCAGCATTTT. Protein sequence: CASSLSWLSNQPQHF. The chain uses TRBV27 and TRBJ1-5; unclear D gene. Germline V lookup: CDR1 MNHEY, CDR2 SMNVEV (reference sequence). The CDR3 is 15 residues long. Trimming shortened V by 0 bases and J by 1 base, and 7 bases separated the two germline ends.

V and J are TRBV6-5 and TRBJ1-3; D not certain. Germline CDR1 and CDR2: MNHEY and SVGAGI. This CDR3 is 12 amino acids long. The V end was cut by 4 bases, the J end by 2 bases, with 3 bases between. The CDR3 protein is CASSLAGNTIYF. The CDR3 DNA reads as TGTGCCAGCAGTTTGGCTGGAAACACCATATATTTT.

The sample holds one count of this clone. The J gene is TRBJ1-6, the V gene TRBV5-6, with D possibly being TRBD1 (5 bases). Germline lookup yields CDR1 SGHDT and CDR2 YYEEEE. The CDR3 extends over 15 amino acids. The germline V and J ends were trimmed by 0 bases and 9 bases, with 13 bases remaining between them. CDR3 nucleotide sequence: TGTGCCAGCAGCTTGGGGATTGGGGCCTCTTCACCCCTCCACTTT. Protein sequence: CASSLGIGASSPLHF.